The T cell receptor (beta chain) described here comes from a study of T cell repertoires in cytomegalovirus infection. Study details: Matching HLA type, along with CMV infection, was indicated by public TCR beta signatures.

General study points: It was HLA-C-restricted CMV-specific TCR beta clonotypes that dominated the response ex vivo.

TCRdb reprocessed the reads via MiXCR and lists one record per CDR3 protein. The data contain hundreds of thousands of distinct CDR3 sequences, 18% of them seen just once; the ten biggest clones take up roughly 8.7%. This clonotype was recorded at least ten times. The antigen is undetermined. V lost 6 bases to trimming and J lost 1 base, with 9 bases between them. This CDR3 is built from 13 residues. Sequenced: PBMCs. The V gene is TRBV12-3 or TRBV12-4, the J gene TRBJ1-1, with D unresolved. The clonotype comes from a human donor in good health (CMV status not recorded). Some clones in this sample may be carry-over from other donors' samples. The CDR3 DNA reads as TGTGCCAGCAGCCCCACGGCGAACACTGAAGCTTTCTTT. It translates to CASSPTANTEAFF.